The source of this TCR beta chain is a study of blood T cell repertoires in COVID-19. A few counts support this clone. Method: immunoSEQ multiplex PCR; TCRdb's copy keeps in-frame clones and lacks some. The sample yields some 130,000 clones, 70% to 80% seen once. There are 18 residues in the CDR3. Germline values: CDR1 KGHDR, CDR2 SFDVKD. V dropped 3 bases and J dropped 2; count of bases not matched to a gene: 12. This clonotype originated in a man between 60 and 75 years old with acute or convalescent COVID-19. This chain connects TRBV24-1 to TRBJ2-3; 8 bases match TRBD2. Sequences were obtained from peripheral blood. The CDR3 DNA reads as TGTGCCACCAGTGATACCCACTTAAGCGGGAGTCCCACAGATACGCAGTATTTT. Translation: CATSDTHLSGSPTDTQYF.